This T cell receptor beta chain emerged from a study of blood T cells in healthy people across ages. Through a sample-barcoded 5' primer and a J-beta primer mix, a second PCR was run for roughly 6 to 12 cycles. The study obtained at least 2.5 million CDR3-containing paired-end reads from every sample. TCRdb reanalysed the 5' RACE reads using MiXCR and keeps one entry per CDR3 protein. The sample has around 1,000,000 distinct CDR3 sequences; approximately 25% are singletons. Separately, the same data were catalogued under a study of T cells of mothers and their children.

The sequencing sample was made of blood. The sequence was collected from a girl aged 2 to 10 in good health.

The CDR3 DNA reads TGCAGCGTTGAAATCTACAATGAGCAGTTCTTC. Its protein product is CSVEIYNEQFF. The V and J genes are TRBV29-1 and TRBJ2-1; D gene uncertain. The CDR3 has 11 amino acids. The V end was cut by 2 bases, the J end by 3 bases, with 2 bases between. Looked up from germline, CDR1 is SQVTM and CDR2 is ANQGSEA.